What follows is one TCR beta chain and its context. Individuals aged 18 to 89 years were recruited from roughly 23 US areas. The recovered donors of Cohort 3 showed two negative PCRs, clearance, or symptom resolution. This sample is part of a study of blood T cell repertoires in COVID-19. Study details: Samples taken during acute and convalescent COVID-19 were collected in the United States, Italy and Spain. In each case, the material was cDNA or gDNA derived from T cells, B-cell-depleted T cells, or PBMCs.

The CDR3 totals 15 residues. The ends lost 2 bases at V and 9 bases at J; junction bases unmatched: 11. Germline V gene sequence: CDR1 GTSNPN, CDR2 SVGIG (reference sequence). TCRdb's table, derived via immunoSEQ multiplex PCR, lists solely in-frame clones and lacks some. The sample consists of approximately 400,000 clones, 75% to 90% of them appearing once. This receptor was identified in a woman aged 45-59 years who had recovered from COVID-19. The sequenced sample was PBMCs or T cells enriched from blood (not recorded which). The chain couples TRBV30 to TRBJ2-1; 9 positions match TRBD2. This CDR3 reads CAWSPLREGLGEQFF. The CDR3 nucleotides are TGTGCCTGGAGTCCCTTGCGGGAGGGCCTCGGTGAGCAGTTCTTC.